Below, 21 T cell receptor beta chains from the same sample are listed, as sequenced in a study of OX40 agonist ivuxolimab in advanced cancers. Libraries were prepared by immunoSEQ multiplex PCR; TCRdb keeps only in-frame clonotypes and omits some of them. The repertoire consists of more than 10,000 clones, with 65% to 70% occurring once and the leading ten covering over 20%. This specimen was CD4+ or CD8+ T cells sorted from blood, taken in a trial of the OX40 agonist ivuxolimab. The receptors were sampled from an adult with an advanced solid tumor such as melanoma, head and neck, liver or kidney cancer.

The CDR3 is CASSLTIRDTDTQYF. CDR3 DNA: TGTGCCAGCAGCTTAACCATAAGGGACACAGATACGCAGTATTTT. The chain combines TRBV11-2 with TRBJ2-3; D is undetermined. Trimming took 2 bases from V and 2 from J, leaving 11 bases between them. CDR1 and CDR2 from the germline V gene are SGHAT and FQNNGV. The CDR3 runs to 15 residues.

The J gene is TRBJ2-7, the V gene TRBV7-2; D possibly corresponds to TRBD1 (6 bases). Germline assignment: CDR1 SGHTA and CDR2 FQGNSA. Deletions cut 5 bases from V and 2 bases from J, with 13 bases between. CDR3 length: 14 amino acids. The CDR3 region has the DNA TGTGCCAGCAGCCCTTCCTACAGGGCCTACGAGCAGTACTTC. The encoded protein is CASSPSYRAYEQYF. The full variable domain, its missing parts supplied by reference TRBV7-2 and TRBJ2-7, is GAGVSQSPSNKVTEKGKDVELRCDPISGHTALYWYRQSLGQGLEFLIYFQGNSAPDKSGLPSDRFSAERTGGSVSTLTIQRTQQEDSAVYLCASSPSYRAYEQYFGPGTRLTVT.

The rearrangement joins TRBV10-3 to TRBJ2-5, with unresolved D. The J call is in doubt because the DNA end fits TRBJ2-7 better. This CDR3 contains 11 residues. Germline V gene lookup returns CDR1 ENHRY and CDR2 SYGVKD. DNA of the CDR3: TGTGCCATCAGTGAGACCTACGAGCAGTACTTC. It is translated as CAISETYEQYF.

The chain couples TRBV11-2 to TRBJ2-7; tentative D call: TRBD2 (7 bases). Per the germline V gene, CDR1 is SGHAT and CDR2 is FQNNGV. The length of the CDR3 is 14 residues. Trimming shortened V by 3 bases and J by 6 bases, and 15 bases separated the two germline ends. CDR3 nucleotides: TGTGCCAGCAGCTTTGGCAGGGGAGGGATCGAGCAGTACTTC. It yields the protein CASSFGRGGIEQYF.

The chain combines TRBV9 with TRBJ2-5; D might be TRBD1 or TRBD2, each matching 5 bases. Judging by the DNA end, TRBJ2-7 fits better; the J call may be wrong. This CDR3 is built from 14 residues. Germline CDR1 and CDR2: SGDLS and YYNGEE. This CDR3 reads CASSATGRDYEQYF. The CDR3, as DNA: TGTGCCAGCAGCGCGACGGGACGGGACTACGAGCAGTACTTC.

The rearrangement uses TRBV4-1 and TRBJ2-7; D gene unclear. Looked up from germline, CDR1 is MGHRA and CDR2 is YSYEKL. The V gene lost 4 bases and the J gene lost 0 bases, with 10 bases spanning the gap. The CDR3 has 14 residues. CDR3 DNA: TGCGCCAGCAGCCGTGTGGCAGACTCCTACGAGCAGTACTTC. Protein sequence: CASSRVADSYEQYF.

The chain's CDR3 is CSVVGGTGLSGNTIYF. For the CDR3, the DNA is TGCAGCGTTGTCGGGGGTACCGGCCTCTCTGGAAACACCATATATTTT. The rearrangement uses TRBV29-1 and TRBJ1-3; D may be TRBD1 (5 bases). Per germline, CDR1 SQVTM and CDR2 ANQGSEA. The CDR3 runs to 16 residues. The ends were cut back, 4 bases at V and 0 bases at J, with 16 bases in the middle.

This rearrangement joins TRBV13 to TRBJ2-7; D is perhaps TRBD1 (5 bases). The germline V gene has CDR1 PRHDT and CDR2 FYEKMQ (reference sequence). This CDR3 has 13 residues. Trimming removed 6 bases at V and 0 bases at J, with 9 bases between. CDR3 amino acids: CASSPTASYEQYF. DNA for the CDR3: TGTGCCAGCAGTCCGACAGCCTCCTACGAGCAGTACTTC.

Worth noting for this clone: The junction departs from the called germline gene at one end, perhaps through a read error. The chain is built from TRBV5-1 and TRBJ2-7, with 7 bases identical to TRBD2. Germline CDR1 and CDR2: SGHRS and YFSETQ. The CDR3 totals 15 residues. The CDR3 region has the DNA TGTGCCAGCAGCTTGGGAGGGGTGAGCTCCTACGAGCAGTACTTC. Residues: CASSLGGVSSYEQYF.

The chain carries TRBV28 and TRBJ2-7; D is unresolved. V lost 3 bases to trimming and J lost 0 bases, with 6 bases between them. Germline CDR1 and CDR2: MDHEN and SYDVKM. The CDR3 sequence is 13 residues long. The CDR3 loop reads CASSLGSSYEQYF. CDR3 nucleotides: TGTGCCAGCAGTTTGGGCAGCTCCTACGAGCAGTACTTC.

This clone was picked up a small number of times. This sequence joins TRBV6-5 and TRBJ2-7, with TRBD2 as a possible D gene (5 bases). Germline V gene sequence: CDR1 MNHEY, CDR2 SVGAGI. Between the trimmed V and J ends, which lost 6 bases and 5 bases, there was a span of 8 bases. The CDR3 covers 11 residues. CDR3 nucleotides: TGTGCCAGCAGCTTGCGGGACGAGCAGTACTTC. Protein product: CASSLRDEQYF.

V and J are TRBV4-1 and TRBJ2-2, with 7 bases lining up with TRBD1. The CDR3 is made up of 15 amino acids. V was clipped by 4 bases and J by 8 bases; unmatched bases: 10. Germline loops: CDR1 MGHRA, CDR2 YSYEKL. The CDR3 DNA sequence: TGCGCCAGCAGCCTACGACAGGGTGTATCGGGGGAGCTGTTTTTT. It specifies CASSLRQGVSGELFF.

Here the CDR3 reads CASSQAPPAGGDSEQYF. As DNA, the CDR3 is TGCGCCAGCAGCCAAGCTCCCCCGGCCGGGGGGGATAGCGAGCAGTACTTC. V usage is TRBV4-1 and J usage is TRBJ2-7; 8 nucleotides agree with TRBD2. The CDR3 has 17 residues. CDR1 and CDR2 (germline): MGHRA, YSYEKL. After removal of 1 base from V and 6 bases from J, the junction contained 14 bases not matched to a gene.

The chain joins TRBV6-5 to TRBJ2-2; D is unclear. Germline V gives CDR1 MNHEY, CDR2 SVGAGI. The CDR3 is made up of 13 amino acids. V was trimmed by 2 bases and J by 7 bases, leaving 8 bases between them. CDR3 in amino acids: CASSYGKVGELFF. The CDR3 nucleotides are TGTGCCAGCAGTTACGGAAAGGTCGGGGAGCTGTTTTTT.

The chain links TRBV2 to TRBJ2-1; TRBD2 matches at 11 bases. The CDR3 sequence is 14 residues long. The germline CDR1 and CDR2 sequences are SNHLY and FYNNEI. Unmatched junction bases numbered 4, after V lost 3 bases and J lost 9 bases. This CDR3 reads CASSETSGVSEQFF. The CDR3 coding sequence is TGTGCCAGCAGTGAGACTAGCGGGGTTTCTGAGCAGTTCTTC.

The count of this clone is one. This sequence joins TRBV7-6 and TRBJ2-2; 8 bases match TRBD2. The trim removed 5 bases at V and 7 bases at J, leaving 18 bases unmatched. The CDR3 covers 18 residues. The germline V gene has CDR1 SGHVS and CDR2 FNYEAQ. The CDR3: CASSAPGRVAGYDGELFF. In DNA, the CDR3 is TGTGCCAGCAGCGCCCCAGGGAGGGTAGCGGGATACGACGGGGAGCTGTTTTTT.

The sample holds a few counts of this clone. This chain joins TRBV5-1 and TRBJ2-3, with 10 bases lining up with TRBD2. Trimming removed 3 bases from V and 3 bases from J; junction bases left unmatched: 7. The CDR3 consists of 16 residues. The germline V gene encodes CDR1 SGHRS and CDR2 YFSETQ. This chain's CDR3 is CASSSQAGGVTDTQYF. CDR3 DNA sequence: TGCGCCAGCAGCTCCCAAGCGGGAGGGGTGACAGATACGCAGTATTTT.

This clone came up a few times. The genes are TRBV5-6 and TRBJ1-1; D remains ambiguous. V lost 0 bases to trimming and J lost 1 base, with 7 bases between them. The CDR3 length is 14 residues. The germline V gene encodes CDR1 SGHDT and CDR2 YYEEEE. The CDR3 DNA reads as TGTGCCAGCAGCTTGGCCGGAGGGAACACTGAAGCTTTCTTT. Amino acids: CASSLAGGNTEAFF.

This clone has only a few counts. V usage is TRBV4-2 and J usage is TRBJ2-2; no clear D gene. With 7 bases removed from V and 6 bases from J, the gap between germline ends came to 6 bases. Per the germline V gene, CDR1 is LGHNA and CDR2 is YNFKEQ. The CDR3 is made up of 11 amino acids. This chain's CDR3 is CASKGAGELFF. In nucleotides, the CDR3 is TGTGCCAGCAAGGGTGCCGGGGAGCTGTTTTTT.

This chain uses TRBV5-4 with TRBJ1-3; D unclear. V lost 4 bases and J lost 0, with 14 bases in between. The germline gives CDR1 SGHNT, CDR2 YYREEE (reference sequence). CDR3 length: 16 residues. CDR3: CASSARTDVSGNTIYF. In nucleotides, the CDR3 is TGTGCCAGCAGCGCACGGACGGACGTCTCTGGAAACACCATATATTTT.

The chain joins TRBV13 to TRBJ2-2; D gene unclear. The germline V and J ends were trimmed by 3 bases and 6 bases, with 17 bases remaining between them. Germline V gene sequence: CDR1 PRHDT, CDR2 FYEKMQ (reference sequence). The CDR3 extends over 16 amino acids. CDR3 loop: CASSLSPRAGPGELFF. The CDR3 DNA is TGTGCCAGCAGCTTGTCCCCCCGGGCAGGACCCGGGGAGCTGTTTTTT.